The present T cell receptor (beta chain) was sequenced within a study of radiotherapy plus CTLA-4 blockade in lung cancer (dated by TCRdb to 2017 to 2018). A note on the overall study: Among enrolled patients, 15% to 20% had an objective response and approximately 30% reached disease control. Overall results and qualifications from the work: After treatment with radiotherapy and ipilimumab, TCR clones that originated in tumors expanded in peripheral blood. Early dynamic changes in blood T cell clones, together with increased serum interferon-beta after radiation, were reported as the strongest predictors of response.

The library came from the immunoSEQ multiplex PCR assay. TCRdb holds this immuneACCESS table with in-frame rearrangements only. Some clones are missing; in checked studies, unresolved V genes explain under half, and the rest has no known cause. For this sample there are tens of thousands of clones; roughly 77% appear just once. Of the sample, approximately 9% falls within the top ten clones. The CDR3, from cysteine to phenylalanine, totals 12 residues. Of all the DNA, just the CDR3 is kept, 36 bases in frame from base 1. According to the germline V gene, CDR1 reads SGHTA and CDR2 reads FQGNSA. Trimming at the junction amounts to 5 bases on V and 4 bases on J, and the germline ends lie 7 bases apart. The study tested focal radiation therapy combined with CTLA-4 blockade (ipilimumab) in patients with chemo-refractory metastatic non-small-cell lung cancer. About this clone: Its antigen target is currently unknown. The record has no base qualities; no much larger clone is one base away.

This clonotype was obtained from a human donor with non-small cell lung cancer who had a complete response to radiotherapy plus ipilimumab. The starting material was peripheral blood, obtained from a patient treated with radiotherapy plus ipilimumab. The chain is assembled from TRBV7-2 and TRBJ2-3, with the D segment identity uncertain. Here the CDR3 is given as CASSTGPDTQYF. The sequence in DNA is TGTGCCAGCAGCACCGGTCCAGATACGCAGTATTTT. The full variable domain, with segments outside the CDR3 supplied by the reference TRBV7-2 and TRBJ2-3 proteins, appears as GAGVSQSPSNKVTEKGKDVELRCDPISGHTALYWYRQSLGQGLEFLIYFQGNSAPDKSGLPSDRFSAERTGGSVSTLTIQRTQQEDSAVYLCASSTGPDTQYFGPGTRLTVL.